The 23 T cell receptor beta chains below all came from one sample that was sequenced in a study of cytomegalovirus exposure and HLA in healthy donors. Use of 60 Vbeta and 13 Jbeta primers characterized the PCR. Clones were sequenced by immunoSEQ multiplex PCR, and TCRdb holds only the in-frame ones, with some missing. The repertoire holds about 140,000 clones, with about 75% as singletons. The sample comprised PBMCs. Receptor source: a man between 35 and 55 years old in good health and CMV-seronegative.

This chain uses TRBV5-4 with TRBJ2-2; 10 bases match TRBD2. The CDR3 contains 16 residues. J was trimmed by 7 bases and V by 2 bases; bases with no gene match: 8. CDR1 and CDR2 (germline): SGHNT, YYREEE (reference sequence). In DNA, the CDR3 is TGTGCCAGCAGCTTCAGAGCGGGGGGGCCAAGCGGGGAGCTGTTTTTT. Protein: CASSFRAGGPSGELFF.

The genes are TRBV6-6 and TRBJ2-7; no definite D call. Germline V gives CDR1 MNHNY, CDR2 SVGAGI (reference sequence). Trimming pared 2 bases from V and 7 bases from J, leaving 6 bases between. This CDR3 contains 11 residues. CDR3 residues: CASSYGVEQYF. The CDR3 nucleotides read TGTGCCAGCAGTTACGGAGTGGAGCAGTACTTC.

The chain is built from TRBV5-5 and TRBJ2-7; maybe TRBD2 (6 bases). V lost 1 base, J lost 2 bases, and 13 bases lay in between. This CDR3 is built from 15 residues. Germline CDR1 is SGHKS and CDR2 is YYEKEE (reference sequence). CDR3: CASSLSSGPPYEQYF. For the CDR3, the DNA is TGTGCCAGCAGCTTGTCAAGCGGGCCTCCCTACGAGCAGTACTTC. Complete variable domain (other parts from reference TRBV5-5 and TRBJ2-7): DAGVTQSPTHLIKTRGQQVTLRCSPISGHKSVSWYQQVLGQGPQFIFQYYEKEERGRGNFPDRFSARQFPNYSSELNVNALLLGDSALYLCASSLSSGPPYEQYFGPGTRLTVT.

The chain uses TRBV5-8 and TRBJ2-3; perhaps TRBD2 as D (5 bases). Germline-derived CDR1 and CDR2 are SGHTS and YDEGEE. CDR3 length equals 13 residues. The V and J ends lost 1 base and 3 bases respectively, with 6 bases between them. CDR3 protein: CASSLRGTDTQYF. CDR3 coding DNA: TGTGCCAGCAGCTTGCGGGGAACAGATACGCAGTATTTT.

The V gene is TRBV7-3, the J gene TRBJ1-2; 8 positions agree with TRBD1. Trimming at V came to 4 bases and at J to 7 bases, leaving 2 bases not matched to a gene. The germline gives CDR1 SGHTA, CDR2 FQGTGA. The CDR3 sequence is 12 residues long. The CDR3 loop is CASSSDRGGYTF. The DNA of the CDR3 is TGTGCCAGCAGCTCAGACAGGGGTGGCTACACCTTC.

The CDR3 coding sequence is TGTGCCAGCAGTTCAGTTTTTACCTCAGGGGCTAACTATGGCTACACCTTC. Protein sequence: CASSSVFTSGANYGYTF. The chain is built from TRBV27 and TRBJ1-2; tentatively, D is TRBD1 (6 bases). V dropped 4 bases and J dropped 0 bases, with 18 bases sitting between them. This CDR3 is built from 17 residues. Germline V gene data show CDR1 as MNHEY and CDR2 as SMNVEV (reference sequence).

This clone was picked up a small number of times. The J gene is TRBJ1-1, the V gene TRBV5-6; D uncertain. The germline CDR1 and CDR2 sequences are SGHDT and YYEEEE. The CDR3 length is 11 residues. V was trimmed by 4 bases and J by 8 bases, leaving 9 bases between them. CDR3 protein: CASSVETEAFF. CDR3 DNA sequence: TGTGCCAGCAGCGTAGAAACCGAAGCTTTCTTT.

The chain employs TRBV2 and TRBJ1-6; D call uncertain. Germline CDR1 is SNHLY and CDR2 is FYNNEI. The CDR3 runs to 12 residues. Trimming stripped 5 bases from V and 6 bases from J, with 5 bases between. The CDR3 spells CASSQVNSPLHF. DNA of the CDR3: TGTGCCAGCAGTCAGGTTAATTCACCCCTCCACTTT.

The V and J genes are TRBV18 and TRBJ2-3; D is unresolved. V shed 2 bases and J shed 1 base, with 19 bases lying between them. Germline values: CDR1 KGHSH, CDR2 LQKENI. There are 18 residues in the CDR3. This CDR3 reads CASSPFLVRNYGTDTQYF. As DNA, the CDR3 is TGTGCCAGCTCACCATTCCTAGTTCGGAACTATGGCACAGATACGCAGTATTTT.

This sequence joins TRBV6-5 and TRBJ1-5; D perhaps matches TRBD1 (5 bases). Trimming stripped 9 bases from V and 5 bases from J, with 14 bases between. The length of the CDR3 is 13 residues. Looked up from germline, CDR1 is MNHEY and CDR2 is SVGAGI. The DNA of the CDR3 is TGTGCCAGTACTCGGGGACTGGATCAGCCCCAGCATTTT. This sequence encodes CASTRGLDQPQHF.

The rearrangement joins TRBV6-5 to TRBJ1-2, with 9 bases lining up with TRBD1. Losses at the gene ends were 5 bases for V and 6 bases for J; bases not matched to a gene: 10. Germline assignment: CDR1 MNHEY and CDR2 SVGAGI. The CDR3 loop spans 15 amino acids. As DNA, the CDR3 is TGTGCCAGCAGTAACCCGGGACAGGGAGGCAATGGCTACACCTTC. Protein sequence: CASSNPGQGGNGYTF.

This clone was seen a single time. The rearrangement links TRBV28 to TRBJ2-7; 9 nucleotides line up with TRBD1. Germline CDR1 reads MDHEN; CDR2 reads SYDVKM. The CDR3 contains 14 residues. V gave up 2 bases and J gave up 4 bases; unmatched junction bases: 3. The CDR3, as DNA: TGTGCCAGCAGTTTACGGGACAGGGCTTACGAGCAGTACTTC. This sequence encodes CASSLRDRAYEQYF.

Here the CDR3 DNA reads TGTGCCAGCAGTACTGCCTACAATGAGCAGTTCTTC. Translation: CASSTAYNEQFF. The chain combines TRBV6-5 with TRBJ2-1; D gene ambiguous. This CDR3 has 12 residues. Germline CDR1 and CDR2: MNHEY and SVGAGI. V lost 5 bases to trimming and J lost 2 bases, with 4 bases between them.

V and J are TRBV5-4 and TRBJ2-5; TRBD1 matches at 10 bases. Germline values: CDR1 SGHNT, CDR2 YYREEE (reference sequence). The V segment lost 2 bases and the J segment 5 bases; nucleotides outside the gene matches: 9. This CDR3 spans 16 amino acids. The CDR3 nucleotides read TGTGCCAGCAGCTTAAGACAGGGGGCTTCCTCGGAGACCCAGTACTTC. It is translated as CASSLRQGASSETQYF.

J is TRBJ2-7 and V is TRBV2, with D perhaps matching TRBD1 (8 bases). The CDR3 is 17 amino acids. CDR1 is SNHLY and CDR2 is FYNNEI in the germline V gene. V was trimmed by 4 bases and J by 6 bases, leaving 25 bases between them. Written as DNA, the CDR3 is TGTGCCAGCAGTGCCCGCCCGATAGCATACAGGGGGGGCGAGCAGTACTTC. Its protein is CASSARPIAYRGGEQYF.

This chain joins TRBV5-1 and TRBJ1-2, with D unresolved. The CDR3 is 15 residues long. Trimming pared 0 bases from V and 1 base from J, leaving 10 bases between. The germline V gene encodes CDR1 SGHRS and CDR2 YFSETQ. CDR3 protein: CASSLGDLDNYGYTF. The CDR3 bases are TGCGCCAGCAGCTTGGGCGATCTCGATAACTATGGCTACACCTTC.

The V call is TRBV5-1, the J call TRBJ2-3; 9 bases line up with TRBD1. Germline V gene sequence: CDR1 SGHRS, CDR2 YFSETQ. The trim removed 2 bases at V and 1 base at J, leaving 2 bases unmatched. This CDR3 is built from 15 residues. The CDR3: CASSLQGARTDTQYF. In DNA form, the CDR3 reads TGCGCCAGCAGCTTACAGGGGGCCCGCACAGATACGCAGTATTTT.

The CDR3 reads CASSLGLLTDTQYF. The DNA for the CDR3 is TGCGCCAGCAGCTTGGGACTTCTCACAGATACGCAGTATTTT. The V gene is TRBV5-1, the J gene TRBJ2-3; D uncertain. The CDR3 extends over 14 amino acids. The V end was cut by 0 bases, the J end by 2 bases, with 7 bases between. CDR1 and CDR2 from the germline V gene are SGHRS and YFSETQ.

This clone showed up just a few times. The V gene is TRBV5-1, the J gene TRBJ2-5, with D perhaps matching TRBD2 (5 bases). Germline V gives CDR1 SGHRS, CDR2 YFSETQ. V dropped 7 bases and J dropped 1 base, with 20 bases sitting between them. This CDR3 spans 16 amino acids. The chain's CDR3 is CASSREEQVGQETQYF. CDR3 sequence (DNA): TGCGCCAGCTCTCGGGAAGAGCAGGTCGGCCAAGAGACCCAGTACTTC.

The chain links TRBV29-1 to TRBJ2-3, with a weak D call TRBD1 (6 bases). This CDR3 has 14 amino acids. Between the trimmed V and J ends, which lost 7 bases and 5 bases, there was a span of 19 bases. In germline, CDR1 is SQVTM, CDR2 ANQGSEA. This CDR3 is CSARSARGVDTQYF. In DNA form, the CDR3 reads TGCAGCGCCCGTTCGGCCAGGGGAGTAGATACGCAGTATTTT.

The genes are TRBV19 and TRBJ1-5; 10 bases line up with TRBD1. In germline, CDR1 is LNHDA, CDR2 SQIVND (reference sequence). The ends lost 3 bases at V and 4 bases at J; junction bases unmatched: 6. The CDR3 is 16 amino acids. Here the CDR3 reads CASSMWTGGSNQPQHF. The CDR3 region has the DNA TGTGCCAGTAGTATGTGGACAGGGGGTTCGAATCAGCCCCAGCATTTT.

The DNA for the CDR3 is TGTGCCAGCAGCCTAGGCGGGGGGCAATACTCCTACGAGCAGTACTTC. It specifies CASSLGGGQYSYEQYF. The gene calls are TRBV5-4 and TRBJ2-7; 8 bases line up with TRBD2. The germline gives CDR1 SGHNT, CDR2 YYREEE (reference sequence). The CDR3 consists of 16 residues. J was trimmed by 0 bases and V by 4 bases; bases with no gene match: 9. The full variable domain, in which reference TRBV5-4 and TRBJ2-7 provide the parts outside the CDR3, is ETGVTQSPTHLIKTRGQQVTLRCSSQSGHNTVSWYQQALGQGPQFIFQYYREEENGRGNFPPRFSGLQFPNYSSELNVNALELDDSALYLCASSLGGGQYSYEQYFGPGTRLTVT.

V and J are TRBV19 and TRBJ1-2; D not certain. The ends were cut back, 1 base at V and 7 bases at J, with 22 bases in the middle. The CDR3 runs 17 residues. CDR1 is LNHDA, CDR2 SQIVND, per germline (reference sequence). Here the CDR3 reads CASSIGHFGQAGGGYTF. The CDR3 DNA follows: TGTGCCAGTAGTATAGGGCATTTTGGGCAGGCGGGAGGTGGCTACACCTTC.